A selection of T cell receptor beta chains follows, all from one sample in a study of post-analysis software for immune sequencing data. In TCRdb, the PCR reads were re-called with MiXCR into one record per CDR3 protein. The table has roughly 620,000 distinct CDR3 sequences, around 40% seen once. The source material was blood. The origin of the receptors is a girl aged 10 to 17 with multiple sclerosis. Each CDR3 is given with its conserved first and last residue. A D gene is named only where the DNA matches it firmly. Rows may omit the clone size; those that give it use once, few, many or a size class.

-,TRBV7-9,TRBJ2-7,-,CASSLAITEQYF,TGTGCCAGCAGCTTAGCGATTACCGAGCAGTACTTC
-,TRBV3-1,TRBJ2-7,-,CASSRLGRGNEQYF,TGTGCCAGCAGCCGACTAGGCAGAGGGAACGAGCAGTACTTC
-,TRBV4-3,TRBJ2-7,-,CASSPLPSAGYEQYF,TGCGCCAGCAGCCCGTTGCCATCGGCGGGCTACGAGCAGTACTTC
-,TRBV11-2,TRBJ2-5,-,CASSLESGRFVVQYF,TGTGCCAGCAGCTTAGAGAGCGGCCGGTTCGTTGTGCAGTACTTC
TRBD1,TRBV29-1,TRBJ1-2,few,CSVGRTGVLNYGYTF,TGCAGCGTTGGACGGACAGGGGTTCTGAACTATGGCTACACCTTC
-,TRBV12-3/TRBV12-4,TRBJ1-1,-,CASSFDSKNTEAFF,TGTGCCAGCAGTTTCGACAGCAAGAACACTGAAGCTTTCTTT
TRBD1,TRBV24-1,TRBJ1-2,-,CATRGQGNYGYTF,TGTGCCACCAGGGGACAGGGGAACTATGGCTACACCTTC
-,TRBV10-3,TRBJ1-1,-,CAISESRGVSTEAFF,TGTGCCATCAGTGAGTCGAGAGGGGTCAGCACTGAAGCTTTCTTT
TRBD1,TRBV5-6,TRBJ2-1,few,CASSFDRGAEQFF,TGTGCCAGCAGCTTCGACAGGGGGGCTGAGCAGTTCTTC
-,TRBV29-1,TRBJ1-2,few,CSVEDAGVQGGRTF,TGCAGCGTTGAAGACGCAGGAGTCCAGGGCGGTCGCACCTTC
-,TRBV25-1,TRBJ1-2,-,CASLSDGYTF,TGTGCCAGCCTTAGTGATGGCTACACCTTC
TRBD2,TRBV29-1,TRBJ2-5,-,CSVLGREETQYF,TGCAGCGTCCTGGGGAGGGAAGAGACCCAGTACTTC
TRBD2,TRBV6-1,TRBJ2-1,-,CATAPGTSKYLKFGEQFF,TGTGCCACCGCTCCCGGGACTAGTAAATATTTAAAGTTTGGTGAGCAGTTCTTC
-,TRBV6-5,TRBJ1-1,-,CASGLANTEAFF,TGTGCCAGCGGTCTAGCGAACACTGAAGCTTTCTTT
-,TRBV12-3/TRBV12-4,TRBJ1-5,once,CASRLGFSSNQPQHF,TGTGCCAGCAGGTTGGGGTTCAGTAGCAATCAGCCCCAGCATTTT
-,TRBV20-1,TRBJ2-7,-,CSASTGDSLYEQYF,TGCAGTGCTAGCACGGGGGACTCCCTCTACGAGCAGTACTTC
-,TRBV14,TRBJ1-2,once,CATSQQGSYGYTF,TGTGCCACTTCTCAACAGGGTTCCTATGGCTACACCTTC
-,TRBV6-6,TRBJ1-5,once,CASRYVGGNQPQHF,TGTGCCAGCAGGTACGTAGGGGGCAATCAGCCCCAGCATTTT
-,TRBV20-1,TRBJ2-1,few,CSARQTSKPYNEQFF,TGCAGTGCTAGACAGACTAGTAAGCCCTACAATGAGCAGTTCTTC
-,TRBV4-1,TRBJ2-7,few,CASSQGGQTPTYEQYF,TGCGCCAGCAGCCAAGGTGGACAGACTCCCACCTACGAGCAGTACTTC
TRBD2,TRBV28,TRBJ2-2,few,CASSLQTSGRPGELFF,TGTGCCAGCAGTCTCCAGACTAGCGGGAGGCCCGGGGAGCTGTTTTTT
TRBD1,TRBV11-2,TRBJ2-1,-,CASSPSLGQLYNEQFF,TGTGCCAGCAGCCCTAGCCTGGGACAGCTCTACAATGAGCAGTTCTTC
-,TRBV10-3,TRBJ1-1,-,CAISEGRDTEAFF,TGTGCCATCAGTGAGGGCAGGGACACTGAAGCTTTCTTT
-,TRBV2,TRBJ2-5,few,CASTQGETQYF,TGTGCCAGCACCCAGGGAGAGACCCAGTACTTC
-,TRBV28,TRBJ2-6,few,CASYSLLRGSTSGANVLTF,TGTGCCAGCTACTCACTCCTGAGGGGATCTACCTCTGGGGCCAACGTCCTGACTTTC
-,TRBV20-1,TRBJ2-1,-,CSARDSRNLGVVEQFF,TGCAGTGCTAGAGATAGTAGGAATCTCGGGGTGGTTGAGCAGTTCTTC
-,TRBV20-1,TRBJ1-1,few,CSVDPGPMFAFF,TGCAGTGTCGATCCGGGACCGATGTTCGCTTTCTTT
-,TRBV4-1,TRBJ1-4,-,CASSPRDLTDEKLFF,TGCGCCAGCAGCCCTCGGGATCTGACGGATGAAAAACTGTTTTTT
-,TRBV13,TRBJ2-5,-,CASSLRTADGERYF,TGTGCCAGCAGCTTACGCACAGCGGATGGGGAACGGTACTTC
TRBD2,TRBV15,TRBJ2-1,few,CATSRSGGASRKNYNEQFF,TGTGCCACCAGCAGATCCGGGGGGGCCAGTCGAAAGAATTACAATGAGCAGTTCTTC
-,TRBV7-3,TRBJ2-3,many,CASSLGQGPDTQYF,TGTGCCAGCAGCTTGGGTCAGGGCCCAGATACGCAGTATTTT
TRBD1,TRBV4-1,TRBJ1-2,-,CASSQTGLNYGYTF,TGCGCCAGCAGCCAGACAGGGTTAAACTATGGCTACACCTTC
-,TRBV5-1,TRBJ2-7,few,CASSLEVIYEQYF,TGCGCCAGCAGCTTAGAGGTGATCTACGAGCAGTACTTC
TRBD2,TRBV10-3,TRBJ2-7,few,CAISGEAGVLDEQYF,TGTGCCATCAGTGGAGAGGCGGGGGTGCTTGACGAGCAGTACTTC
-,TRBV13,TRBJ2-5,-,CASSPPGSETQYF,TGTGCCAGCAGCCCCCCGGGGTCAGAGACCCAGTACTTC
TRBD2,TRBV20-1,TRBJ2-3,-,CSARRTSGLTDTQYF,TGCAGTGCTAGGAGGACTAGCGGTCTCACAGATACGCAGTATTTT
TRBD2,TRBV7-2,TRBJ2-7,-,CASGREASSYEQYF,TGTGCCAGCGGGCGGGAGGCTTCCTCCTACGAGCAGTACTTC
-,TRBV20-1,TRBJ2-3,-,CSARAPGGPPDTQYF,TGCAGTGCTAGAGCCCCCGGGGGTCCCCCAGATACGCAGTATTTT
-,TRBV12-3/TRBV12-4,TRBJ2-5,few,CATKRGVETQYF,TGTGCCACCAAGAGGGGCGTAGAGACCCAGTACTTC
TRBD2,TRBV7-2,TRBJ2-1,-,CASGHISGGAYNEQFF,TGTGCCAGCGGCCATATAAGCGGGGGGGCTTACAATGAGCAGTTCTTC